Listed below are T cell receptor beta chains from one sample, sequenced in a study of T cells in localized non-small cell lung cancer. Profiled with immunoSEQ multiplex PCR; TCRdb holds only in-frame clones, not every one. The sample has tens of thousands of clones, approximately 91% seen once. Material: peripheral blood, obtained before any cancer treatment. All receptors derive from a female donor of 60 years or more with stage I lung adenocarcinoma. Each CDR3 is given with its conserved first and last residue. A D gene is named only where the DNA matches it firmly. The size entry is marked missing in some rows and otherwise reads once, few, many or a size class.

V gene	clone size	J gene	D gene	CDR3 protein	CDR3 DNA
TRBV5-1	once	TRBJ2-2	-	CASTGEGVGANTGELFF	TGCGCCAGCACCGGAGAGGGAGTTGGCGCGAACACCGGGGAGCTGTTTTTT
TRBV4-3	-	TRBJ1-1	TRBD1	CASSQDSTGGWGTEAFF	TGCGCCAGCAGCCAAGATTCGACAGGGGGATGGGGCACTGAAGCTTTCTTT
TRBV28	-	TRBJ1-3	TRBD1	CASSRLQGGFGNTIYF	TGTGCCAGCAGTAGATTACAGGGGGGGTTTGGAAACACCATATATTTT
TRBV28	few	TRBJ1-1	-	CASLRLGTEAFF	TGTGCCAGTTTGAGATTGGGGACTGAAGCTTTCTTT
TRBV28	-	TRBJ1-1	-	CASSLILWGAFF	TGTGCCAGCAGTTTAATTCTCTGGGGAGCTTTCTTT
TRBV7-2	-	TRBJ2-3	-	CASSLGTASDTQYF	TGTGCCAGCAGCTTAGGGACTGCCTCAGATACGCAGTATTTT
TRBV9	few	TRBJ1-3	-	CASSVTNGNTIYF	TGTGCCAGCAGCGTCACGAATGGAAACACCATATATTTT
TRBV5-1	-	TRBJ2-7	-	CASSFGGMNEQYF	TGCGCCAGCAGCTTTGGAGGGATGAACGAGCAGTACTTC
TRBV30	-	TRBJ1-4	TRBD1	CAWTPGGSNEKLFF	TGTGCCTGGACCCCAGGGGGGTCTAATGAAAAACTGTTTTTT
TRBV2	-	TRBJ1-5	-	CASNGERQQPQHF	TGTGCCAGCAACGGGGAACGACAACAGCCCCAGCATTTT
TRBV28	-	TRBJ1-5	-	CASSLGGGSQPQHF	TGTGCCAGCAGTTTGGGCGGGGGGTCTCAGCCCCAGCATTTT
TRBV9	-	TRBJ2-5	TRBD2	CASSPGLAGGPETQYF	TGTGCCAGCAGCCCCGGACTAGCGGGAGGTCCGGAGACCCAGTACTTC
TRBV19	once	TRBJ2-7	TRBD2	CASSIERAGAYEQYF	TGTGCCAGTAGTATAGAAAGAGCGGGGGCCTACGAGCAGTACTTC
TRBV20-1	few	TRBJ1-1	TRBD1	CSARDRGPAFF	TGCAGTGCTAGGGACAGGGGGCCGGCTTTCTTT
TRBV18	-	TRBJ1-2	-	CASSASTITNYGYTF	TGTGCCAGCTCAGCATCTACAATTACTAACTATGGCTACACCTTC
TRBV7-2	-	TRBJ1-1	TRBD1	CASSSPGTANTEAFF	TGTGCCAGCAGCTCCCCCGGGACAGCGAACACTGAAGCTTTCTTT
TRBV10-3	-	TRBJ2-2	TRBD1	CAINSGTENTGELFF	TGTGCCATAAACTCCGGGACAGAGAACACCGGGGAGCTGTTTTTT
TRBV19	-	TRBJ1-2	-	CASSQWGVGGYTF	TGTGCCAGTTCTCAATGGGGCGTCGGTGGCTACACCTTC
TRBV13	-	TRBJ2-7	TRBD1	CASSDRDRGYEQYF	TGTGCCAGCAGCGACCGGGACAGGGGCTACGAGCAGTACTTC
TRBV5-5	once	TRBJ1-1	TRBD1	CASSTTGGPGTEAFF	TGTGCCAGCAGTACGACAGGGGGCCCGGGGACTGAAGCTTTCTTT
TRBV11-2	-	TRBJ2-3	-	CASSLDQTDTQYF	TGTGCCAGCAGCTTAGACCAGACAGATACGCAGTATTTT
TRBV11-2	-	TRBJ2-7	-	CASNVRHSYEQYF	TGTGCCAGCAATGTGCGGCACTCCTACGAGCAGTACTTC
TRBV7-2	-	TRBJ2-3	TRBD2	CASSPGLAGGPGDTQYF	TGTGCCAGCAGCCCGGGACTAGCGGGAGGGCCGGGAGATACGCAGTATTTT
TRBV4-3	-	TRBJ1-2	TRBD1	CASSPDMDRVYGYTF	TGCGCCAGCAGCCCAGACATGGACAGGGTCTATGGCTACACCTTC
TRBV5-1	once	TRBJ1-1	TRBD1	CASSLTGGEGTEAFF	TGCGCCAGCAGCCTTACAGGGGGCGAGGGAACTGAAGCTTTCTTT
TRBV30	-	TRBJ2-3	-	CAWKIGNTDTQYF	TGTGCCTGGAAAATTGGGAACACAGATACGCAGTATTTT
TRBV2	-	TRBJ2-2	-	CASSGQLTGELFF	TGTGCCAGCAGTGGACAGCTCACCGGGGAGCTGTTTTTT
TRBV6-6	-	TRBJ1-5	-	CASSYGNREPQHF	TGTGCCAGCAGTTACGGGAACAGGGAGCCCCAGCATTTT
TRBV5-1	-	TRBJ2-1	TRBD1	CASSPGTAYNEQFF	TGCGCCAGCAGCCCGGGGACAGCCTACAATGAGCAGTTCTTC
TRBV7-2	-	TRBJ2-1	-	CASSFRERTTDWQFF	TGTGCCAGCAGCTTTCGGGAGCGAACAACTGATTGGCAGTTCTTC
TRBV7-8	-	TRBJ2-7	-	CASSNWGRESYEQYF	TGTGCCAGCAGCAATTGGGGGCGGGAGTCCTACGAGCAGTACTTC
TRBV6-5	once	TRBJ1-3	TRBD1	CASSHRGRFGNTIYF	TGTGCCAGCAGTCACAGGGGGCGTTTTGGAAACACCATATATTTT
TRBV6-5	-	TRBJ1-1	-	CASSYKGRAFF	TGTGCCAGCAGTTACAAGGGGCGGGCTTTCTTT
TRBV6-1	few	TRBJ1-4	-	CASSEGGQGYEKLFF	TGTGCCAGCAGTGAAGGGGGGCAGGGTTATGAAAAACTGTTTTTT
TRBV29-1	-	TRBJ2-3	-	CSVSRPSGDTQYF	TGCAGCGTTTCCAGGCCCAGCGGGGATACGCAGTATTTT
TRBV18	-	TRBJ1-2	-	CASSPRADGSYGYTF	TGTGCCAGCTCACCACGGGCGGACGGCAGCTATGGCTACACCTTC
TRBV15	-	TRBJ2-3	TRBD2	CATSSPSGHSTDTQYF	TGTGCCACCAGCTCTCCTAGCGGCCATAGCACAGATACGCAGTATTTT
TRBV2	-	TRBJ2-7	-	CASRWTEGSYEQYF	TGTGCCAGCAGATGGACTGAGGGGTCCTACGAGCAGTACTTC
TRBV5-6	-	TRBJ2-7	-	CASSLDRLAYEQYF	TGTGCCAGCAGTCTAGACAGGTTAGCCTACGAGCAGTACTTC
TRBV10-3	-	TRBJ2-7	TRBD1	CAIRGQPTYEQYF	TGTGCCATCAGGGGACAGCCAACCTACGAGCAGTACTTC
TRBV27	-	TRBJ2-5	-	CASSLYSWETQYF	TGTGCCAGCAGTTTATATTCTTGGGAGACCCAGTACTTC
TRBV25-1	-	TRBJ1-1	-	CASMSPMEGTEAFF	TGTGCCAGCATGAGCCCAATGGAAGGCACTGAAGCTTTCTTT
TRBV28	once	TRBJ1-3	TRBD1	CASTDRVGNTIYF	TGTGCCAGCACCGACAGGGTTGGAAACACCATATATTTT
TRBV4-3	-	TRBJ1-4	-	CASSQVGAADSEKLFF	TGCGCCAGCAGCCAAGTGGGGGCCGCAGACAGTGAAAAACTGTTTTTT
TRBV25-1	-	TRBJ2-7	-	CASSEYGSRGYSYEQYF	TGTGCCAGCAGTGAATACGGGTCAAGGGGATACTCCTACGAGCAGTACTTC